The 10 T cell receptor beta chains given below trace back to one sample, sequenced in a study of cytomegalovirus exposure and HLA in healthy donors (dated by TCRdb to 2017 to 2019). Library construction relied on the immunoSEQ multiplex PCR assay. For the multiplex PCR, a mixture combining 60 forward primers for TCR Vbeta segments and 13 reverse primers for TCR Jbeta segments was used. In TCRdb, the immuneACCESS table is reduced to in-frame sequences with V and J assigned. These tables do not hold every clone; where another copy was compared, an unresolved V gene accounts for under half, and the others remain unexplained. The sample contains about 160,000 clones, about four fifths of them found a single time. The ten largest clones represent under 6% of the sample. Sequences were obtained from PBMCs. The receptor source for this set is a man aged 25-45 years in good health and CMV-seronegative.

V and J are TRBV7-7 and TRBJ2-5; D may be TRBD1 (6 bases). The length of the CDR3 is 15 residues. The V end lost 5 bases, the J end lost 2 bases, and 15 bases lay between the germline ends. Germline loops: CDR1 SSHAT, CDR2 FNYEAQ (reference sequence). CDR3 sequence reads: CASSPGTGYQETQYF. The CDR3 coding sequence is TGTGCCAGCAGCCCCGGCACAGGGTATCAAGAGACCCAGTACTTC.

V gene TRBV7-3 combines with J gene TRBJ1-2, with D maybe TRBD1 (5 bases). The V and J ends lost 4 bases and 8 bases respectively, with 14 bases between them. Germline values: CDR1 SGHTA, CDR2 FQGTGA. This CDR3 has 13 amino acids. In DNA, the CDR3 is TGTGCCAGCAGCTCCCGGACGGGGGAGGGCTACACCTTC. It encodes CASSSRTGEGYTF.

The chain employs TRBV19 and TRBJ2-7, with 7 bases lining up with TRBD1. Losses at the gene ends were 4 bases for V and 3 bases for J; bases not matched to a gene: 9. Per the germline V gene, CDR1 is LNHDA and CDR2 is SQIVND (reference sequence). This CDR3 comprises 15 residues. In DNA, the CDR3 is TGTGCCAGTAGTACCCGGCCAGGGGGATTCTACGAGCAGTACTTC. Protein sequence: CASSTRPGGFYEQYF.

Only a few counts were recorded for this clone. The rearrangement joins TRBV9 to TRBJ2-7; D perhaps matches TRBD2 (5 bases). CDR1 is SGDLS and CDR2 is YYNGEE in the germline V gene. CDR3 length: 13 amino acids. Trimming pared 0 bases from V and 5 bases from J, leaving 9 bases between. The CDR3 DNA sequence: TGTGCCAGCAGCGTAGGACTATTCAACGAGCAGTACTTC. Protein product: CASSVGLFNEQYF.

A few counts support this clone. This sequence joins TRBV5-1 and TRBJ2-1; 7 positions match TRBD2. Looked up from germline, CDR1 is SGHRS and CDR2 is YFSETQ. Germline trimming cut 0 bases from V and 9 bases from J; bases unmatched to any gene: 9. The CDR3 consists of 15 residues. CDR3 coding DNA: TGCGCCAGCAGCTTGGGGGGAACTAGCGAGGGTGAGCAGTTCTTC. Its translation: CASSLGGTSEGEQFF.

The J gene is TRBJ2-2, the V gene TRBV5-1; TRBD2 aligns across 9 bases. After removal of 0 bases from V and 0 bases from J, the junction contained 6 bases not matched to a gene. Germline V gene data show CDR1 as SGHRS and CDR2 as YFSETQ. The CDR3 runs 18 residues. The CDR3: CASSLVQRGATNTGELFF. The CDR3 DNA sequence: TGCGCCAGCAGCTTGGTGCAGCGGGGGGCTACGAACACCGGGGAGCTGTTTTTT.

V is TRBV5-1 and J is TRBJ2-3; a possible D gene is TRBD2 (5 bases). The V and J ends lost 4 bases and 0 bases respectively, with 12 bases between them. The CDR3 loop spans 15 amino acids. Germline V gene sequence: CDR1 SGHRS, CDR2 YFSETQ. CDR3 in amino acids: CASSQDGGSTDTQYF. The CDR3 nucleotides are TGCGCCAGCAGCCAGGATGGCGGGAGCACAGATACGCAGTATTTT.

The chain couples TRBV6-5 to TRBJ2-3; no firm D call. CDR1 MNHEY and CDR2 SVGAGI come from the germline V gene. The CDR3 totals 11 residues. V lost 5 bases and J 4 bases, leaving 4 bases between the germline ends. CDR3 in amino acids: CASSTPDTQYF. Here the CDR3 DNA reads TGTGCCAGCAGTACTCCAGATACGCAGTATTTT.

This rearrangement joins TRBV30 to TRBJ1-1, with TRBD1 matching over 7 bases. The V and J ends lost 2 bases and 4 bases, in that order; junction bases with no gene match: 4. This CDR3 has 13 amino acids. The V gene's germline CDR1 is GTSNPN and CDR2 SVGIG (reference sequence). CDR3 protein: CAWSIQGGTEAFF. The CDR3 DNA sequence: TGTGCCTGGAGTATCCAGGGGGGCACTGAAGCTTTCTTT.

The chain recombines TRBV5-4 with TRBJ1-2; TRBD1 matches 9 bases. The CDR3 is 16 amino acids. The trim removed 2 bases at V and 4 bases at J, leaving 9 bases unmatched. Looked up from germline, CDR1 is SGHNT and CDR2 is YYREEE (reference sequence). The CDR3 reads CASSLPQGAGSYGYTF. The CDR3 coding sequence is TGTGCCAGCAGCTTACCACAGGGGGCGGGAAGCTATGGCTACACCTTC.